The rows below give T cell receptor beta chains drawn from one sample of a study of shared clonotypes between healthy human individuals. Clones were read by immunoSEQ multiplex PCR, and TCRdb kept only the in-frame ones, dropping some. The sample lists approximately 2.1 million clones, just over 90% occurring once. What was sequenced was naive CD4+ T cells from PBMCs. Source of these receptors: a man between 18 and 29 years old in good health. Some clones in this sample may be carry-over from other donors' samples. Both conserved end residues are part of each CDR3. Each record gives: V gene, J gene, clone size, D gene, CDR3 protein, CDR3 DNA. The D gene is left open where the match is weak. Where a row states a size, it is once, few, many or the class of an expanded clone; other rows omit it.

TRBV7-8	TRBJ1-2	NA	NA	CASSLATGYGYTF	TGTGCCAGCAGCTTAGCGACAGGCTATGGCTACACCTTC
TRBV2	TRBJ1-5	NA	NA	CASRAGTASNQPQHF	TGTGCCAGCAGAGCCGGGACTGCGAGCAATCAGCCCCAGCATTTT
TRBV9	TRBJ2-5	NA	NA	CASSSTPGGGETQYF	TGTGCCAGCAGCTCTACCCCGGGTGGAGGCGAGACCCAGTACTTC
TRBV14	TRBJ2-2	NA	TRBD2	CASSQEGKGLAGSGELFF	TGTGCCAGCAGCCAAGAGGGAAAGGGACTAGCTGGTTCCGGGGAGCTGTTTTTT
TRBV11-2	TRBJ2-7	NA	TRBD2	CASSPGLAGGTYEQYF	TGTGCCAGCAGCCCGGGACTAGCGGGAGGAACCTACGAGCAGTACTTC
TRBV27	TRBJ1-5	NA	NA	CASSRTGGVSNQPQHF	TGTGCCAGCAGCCGGACGGGGGGGGTGAGCAATCAGCCCCAGCATTTT
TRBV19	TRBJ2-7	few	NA	CASSYSSFGLHEQYF	TGTGCCAGTAGTTACTCATCATTTGGGCTCCACGAGCAGTACTTC
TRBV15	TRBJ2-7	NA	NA	CATSRDSGADFYEQYF	TGTGCCACCAGCAGAGATTCAGGGGCCGACTTCTACGAGCAGTACTTC
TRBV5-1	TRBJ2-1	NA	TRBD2	CASSLVSGTSGYNEQFF	TGCGCCAGCAGCTTGGTCTCTGGGACTAGCGGGTACAATGAGCAGTTCTTC
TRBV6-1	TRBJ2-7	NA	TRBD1	CASRGQGLEQYF	TGTGCCAGCAGGGGACAGGGCCTAGAGCAGTACTTC
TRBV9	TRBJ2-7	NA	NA	CASSAGVSYEQYF	TGTGCCAGCAGCGCAGGGGTGTCCTACGAGCAGTACTTC
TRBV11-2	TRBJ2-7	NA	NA	CASSFDPASYEQYF	TGTGCCAGCAGCTTCGATCCAGCTTCCTACGAGCAGTACTTC
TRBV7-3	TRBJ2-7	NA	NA	CASSLHREAEQYF	TGTGCCAGCAGCTTACACAGGGAAGCCGAGCAGTACTTC
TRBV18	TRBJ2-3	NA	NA	CASSPSSDTQYF	TGTGCCAGCTCACCGAGTTCGGATACGCAGTATTTT
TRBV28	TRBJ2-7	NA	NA	CASSYTAGGVYEQYF	TGTGCCAGCAGTTACACAGCGGGTGGGGTCTACGAGCAGTACTTC
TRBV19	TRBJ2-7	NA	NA	CARRSGDSYEQYF	TGTGCCAGGAGGAGCGGAGATAGCTACGAGCAGTACTTC
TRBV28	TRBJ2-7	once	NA	CASSYSLSSYEQYF	TGTGCCAGCAGCTACTCTTTAAGCTCCTACGAGCAGTACTTC
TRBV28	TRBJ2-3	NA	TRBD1	CASSILGQGFTDTQYF	TGTGCCAGCAGTATCCTGGGACAGGGGTTCACAGATACGCAGTATTTT
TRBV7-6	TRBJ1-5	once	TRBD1	CASSFIQGAPQPQHF	TGTGCCAGCAGCTTCATACAGGGGGCCCCTCAGCCCCAGCATTTT
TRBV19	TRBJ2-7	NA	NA	CASSIRGTYEQYF	TGTGCCAGTAGTATCCGGGGAACCTACGAGCAGTACTTC
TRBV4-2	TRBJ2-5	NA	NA	CASSRSREETQYF	TGTGCCAGCAGCCGATCCAGGGAAGAGACCCAGTACTTC
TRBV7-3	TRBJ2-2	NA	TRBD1	CASSRTGGANTGELFF	TGTGCCAGCAGCCGGACAGGGGGCGCGAACACCGGGGAGCTGTTTTTT
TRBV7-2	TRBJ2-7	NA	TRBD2	CASSLGGRESSYEQYF	TGTGCCAGCAGCTTAGGAGGGCGGGAGAGCTCCTACGAGCAGTACTTC
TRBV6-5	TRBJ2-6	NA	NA	CASSYSSSSGANVLTF	TGTGCCAGCAGTTACTCCAGTAGCTCTGGGGCCAACGTCCTGACTTTC
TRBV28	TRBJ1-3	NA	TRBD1	CASSPQGLSGNTIYF	TGTGCCAGCAGTCCACAGGGGTTATCTGGAAACACCATATATTTT
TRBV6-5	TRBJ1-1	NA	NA	CASRPTSRGNTEAFF	TGTGCCAGCAGACCCACAAGCAGGGGGAACACTGAAGCTTTCTTT
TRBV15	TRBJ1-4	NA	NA	CATSRTGREKLFF	TGTGCCACCAGCAGGACAGGCCGTGAAAAACTGTTTTTT
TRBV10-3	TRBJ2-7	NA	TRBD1	CAISEFDGTGGFPEQYF	TGTGCCATCAGTGAGTTCGATGGGACAGGGGGTTTCCCCGAGCAGTACTTC
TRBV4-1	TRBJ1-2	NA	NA	CASSPAPGVQDGYTF	TGCGCCAGCAGCCCAGCCCCCGGCGTTCAAGATGGCTACACCTTC
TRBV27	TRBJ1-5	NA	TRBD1	CASSDRGRSNQPQHF	TGTGCCAGCAGCGACAGGGGGAGGAGCAATCAGCCCCAGCATTTT
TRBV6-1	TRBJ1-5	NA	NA	CASSDRQGYNQPQHF	TGTGCCAGCAGTGACAGGCAGGGATACAATCAGCCCCAGCATTTT
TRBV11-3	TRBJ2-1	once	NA	CASSPGVSLGGNEQFF	TGTGCCAGCAGCCCAGGGGTGTCGCTGGGAGGCAATGAGCAGTTCTTC
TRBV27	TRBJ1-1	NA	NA	CASSFNTHRGPTEAFF	TGTGCCAGCAGTTTTAACACTCATCGGGGTCCCACTGAAGCTTTCTTT
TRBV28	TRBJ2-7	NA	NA	CASSSGTSSSYEQYF	TGTGCCAGCAGTTCCGGGACCTCAAGCTCCTACGAGCAGTACTTC
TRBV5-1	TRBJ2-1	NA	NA	CASSLELASNEQFF	TGCGCCAGCAGCTTGGAATTGGCTTCCAATGAGCAGTTCTTC
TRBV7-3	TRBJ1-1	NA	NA	CASSKEVNTEAFF	TGTGCCAGCAGCAAAGAGGTGAACACTGAAGCTTTCTTT
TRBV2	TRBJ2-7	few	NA	CASKPRRDEQYF	TGTGCCAGTAAACCCCGGCGGGACGAGCAGTACTTC
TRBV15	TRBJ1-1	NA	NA	CATSRSPLGPEAFF	TGTGCCACCAGCAGAAGTCCCCTCGGTCCTGAAGCTTTCTTT
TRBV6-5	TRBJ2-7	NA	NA	CASRRGGVYEQYF	TGTGCCAGCAGACGAGGGGGGGTCTACGAGCAGTACTTC
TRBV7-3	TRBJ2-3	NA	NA	CASSALGTTDTQYF	TGTGCCAGCAGCGCCCTGGGTACAACAGATACGCAGTATTTT
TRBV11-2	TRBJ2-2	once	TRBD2	CASSLRRGGTGELFF	TGTGCCAGCAGCTTAAGGCGGGGGGGCACCGGGGAGCTGTTTTTT
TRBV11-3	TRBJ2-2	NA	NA	CASSLDSGELFF	TGTGCCAGCAGCTTAGACAGCGGGGAGCTGTTTTTT
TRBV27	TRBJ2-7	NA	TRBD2	CASSLTSGTGEQYF	TGTGCCAGCAGTTTGACTAGCGGTACCGGCGAGCAGTACTTC
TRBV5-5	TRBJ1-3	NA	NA	CASSLGARGNTIYF	TGTGCCAGCAGCTTGGGGGCGCGGGGAAACACCATATATTTT
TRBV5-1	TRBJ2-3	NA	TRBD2	CASSIGTNPTDTQYF	TGCGCCAGCAGCATCGGGACTAACCCCACAGATACGCAGTATTTT
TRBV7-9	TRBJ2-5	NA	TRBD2	CASSASGTQETQYF	TGTGCCAGCAGCGCTAGCGGGACACAAGAGACCCAGTACTTC
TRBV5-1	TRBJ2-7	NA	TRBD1	CASSSGTGPYEQYF	TGCGCCAGCAGCTCCGGGACAGGTCCCTACGAGCAGTACTTC
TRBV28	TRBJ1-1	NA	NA	CASSLLGVTEAFF	TGTGCCAGCAGTTTATTGGGGGTGACTGAAGCTTTCTTT
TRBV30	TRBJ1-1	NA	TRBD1	CAWNYQGGPGPEAFF	TGTGCCTGGAACTACCAGGGGGGCCCGGGGCCTGAAGCTTTCTTT
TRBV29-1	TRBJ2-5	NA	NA	CSVEDQPSQYF	TGCAGCGTTGAAGACCAACCCTCCCAGTACTTC
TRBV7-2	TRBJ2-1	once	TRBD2	CASSLGELAGADEQFF	TGTGCCAGCAGCTTAGGAGAACTAGCGGGAGCGGATGAGCAGTTCTTC
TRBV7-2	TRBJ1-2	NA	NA	CASSLGGVYGYTF	TGTGCCAGCAGCTTAGGGGGGGTCTATGGCTACACCTTC
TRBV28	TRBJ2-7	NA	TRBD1	CASSLGQAARGGQYF	TGTGCCAGCAGTCTCGGACAGGCGGCCCGAGGAGGGCAGTACTTC